Detailed here is one T cell receptor beta chain. Germline CDR1 is SGHVS and CDR2 is FQNEAQ. This CDR3 is built from 13 residues. V lost 5 bases and J lost 4, with 11 bases in between. The data stem from a study of blood T cell repertoires in COVID-19. Profiling relied on immunoSEQ multiplex PCR, and the TCRdb table lists in-frame clones only, not all of them. In the table there are 350,000 to 400,000 clones, 80% to 90% of which are singletons. The rearrangement uses TRBV7-8 and TRBJ2-5; maybe TRBD1 (6 bases). Sequenced sample: PBMCs or T cells enriched from blood (not recorded which). The clonotype was recovered from a man between 18 and 29 years old who had recovered from COVID-19. CDR3 DNA sequence: TGTGCCAGCAGCCATCCGACAGGAGAGACCCAGTACTTC. This sequence encodes CASSHPTGETQYF.